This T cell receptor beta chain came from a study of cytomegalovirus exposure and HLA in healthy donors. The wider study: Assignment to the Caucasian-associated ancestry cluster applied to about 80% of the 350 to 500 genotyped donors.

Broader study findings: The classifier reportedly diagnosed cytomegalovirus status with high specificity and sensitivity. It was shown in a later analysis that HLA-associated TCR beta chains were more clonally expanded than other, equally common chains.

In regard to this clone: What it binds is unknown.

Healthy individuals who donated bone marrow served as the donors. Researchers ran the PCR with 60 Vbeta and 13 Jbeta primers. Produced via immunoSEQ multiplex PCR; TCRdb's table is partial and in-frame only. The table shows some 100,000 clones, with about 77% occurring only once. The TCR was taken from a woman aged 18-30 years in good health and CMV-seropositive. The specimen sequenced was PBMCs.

The CDR3 loop is CASSLPSRSEQFF. In DNA, the CDR3 is TGCGCCAGCAGCTTGCCTTCGCGGTCTGAGCAGTTCTTC. The chain uses TRBV5-1 and TRBJ2-1; no firm D call. Germline-derived CDR1 and CDR2 are SGHRS and YFSETQ. Trimming cost V 1 base and J 9 bases, with 11 bases left between them. CDR3 length: 13 residues.